This TCR beta chain was found in a study of blood T cell repertoires in COVID-19. This CDR3 region has 16 residues. V lost 3 bases and J 2 bases, leaving 17 bases between the germline ends. Germline values: CDR1 SGDLS, CDR2 YYNGEE. The table came from immunoSEQ multiplex PCR; TCRdb's copy has only in-frame clones and leaves some out. The repertoire holds fewer than 250,000 clones, with 70% to 90% as singletons. This rearrangement joins TRBV9 to TRBJ2-5, with TRBD1 as a possible D gene (6 bases). The sequence derives from a man younger than 45 who had recovered from COVID-19. Source material: PBMCs or T cells enriched from blood (not recorded which). Written as DNA, the CDR3 is TGTGCCAGCAGCGATAGAGAGGGACAAGATCAAGAGACCCAGTACTTC. Protein product: CASSDREGQDQETQYF.